Below are 27 T cell receptor beta chains sequenced from a single sample in a study of chemoradiotherapy in HPV16-positive cancers. Produced via immunoSEQ multiplex PCR; TCRdb's table is partial and in-frame only. Among around 2,500 clones listed, 90% to 95% were seen once. This specimen was tumor tissue, taken from a patient who underwent chemoradiotherapy. These receptors came from a human donor with HPV-associated anogenital cancer.

The chain links TRBV18 to TRBJ1-6, with TRBD1 matching 9 bases. CDR1 is KGHSH and CDR2 is LQKENI in the germline V gene. Unmatched junction bases numbered 5, after V lost 3 bases and J lost 5 bases. The CDR3 consists of 16 residues. The DNA of the CDR3 is TGTGCCAGCTCACCGGGACAGGGAGATCATAATTCACCCCTCCACTTT. Translation gives CASSPGQGDHNSPLHF.

The V and J genes are TRBV5-5 and TRBJ1-4, with D possibly matching TRBD1 (5 bases). The germline V and J ends were trimmed by 4 bases and 7 bases, with 11 bases remaining between them. Germline CDR1 is SGHKS and CDR2 is YYEKEE (reference sequence). The length of the CDR3 is 13 residues. In DNA form, the CDR3 reads TGTGCCAGCAGCATTGGGCAGGGTGAAAAACTGTTTTTT. This encodes CASSIGQGEKLFF.

The gene calls are TRBV14 and TRBJ2-5; D uncertain. Trimming removed 3 bases from V and 5 bases from J, with 10 bases in between. Germline assignment: CDR1 SGHDN and CDR2 FVKESK. CDR3 length: 13 amino acids. DNA for the CDR3: TGTGCCAGCAGCCAGTTGGGCCAGGAGACCCAGTACTTC. It yields the protein CASSQLGQETQYF.

The genes are TRBV2 and TRBJ1-5, with D perhaps TRBD1 (6 bases). The CDR3 runs to 15 residues. Germline V gene data show CDR1 as SNHLY and CDR2 as FYNNEI. V dropped 4 bases and J dropped 3 bases, with 13 bases sitting between them. In DNA, the CDR3 is TGTGCCAGCAGTGGGGACACCTATAACAATCAGCCCCAGCATTTT. This translates into CASSGDTYNNQPQHF.

This rearrangement joins TRBV7-3 to TRBJ1-2; no reliable D call. The CDR3 is 11 amino acids. Germline lookup yields CDR1 SGHTA and CDR2 FQGTGA. Trimming took off 7 bases at V and 5 bases at J, with 8 bases between the two ends. The CDR3 region is CASTFKYGYTF. The CDR3, as DNA: TGTGCCAGCACCTTTAAATATGGCTACACCTTC.

The chain uses TRBV27 and TRBJ1-4; TRBD1 aligns across 10 bases. Looked up from germline, CDR1 is MNHEY and CDR2 is SMNVEV (reference sequence). Trimming cost V 6 bases and J 8 bases; bases outside gene matches: 3. The CDR3 spans 13 residues. The CDR3 sequence: CASRGQGLEKLFF. The CDR3 region has the DNA TGTGCCAGCAGGGGACAGGGGCTGGAAAAACTGTTTTTT.

The V call is TRBV27, the J call TRBJ1-6, with TRBD1 identical over 9 bases. CDR1 MNHEY and CDR2 SMNVEV come from the germline V gene (reference sequence). The V gene end was trimmed by 3 bases and the J gene end by 10 bases; junction bases not matched to a gene: 7. The CDR3 is 15 residues long. The CDR3 loop is CASSFGGQGHSPLHF. CDR3 nucleotide sequence: TGTGCCAGCAGTTTCGGGGGACAGGGACACTCACCCCTCCACTTT.

This chain links TRBV27 with TRBJ1-2, with 9 nucleotides matching TRBD1. CDR3 size: 14 residues. Unmatched junction bases numbered 9, after V lost 5 bases and J lost 8 bases. The germline CDR1 and CDR2 sequences are MNHEY and SMNVEV (reference sequence). This chain's CDR3 is CASSRTGVGRGYTF. CDR3 sequence (DNA): TGTGCCAGCAGTAGGACAGGGGTTGGGAGGGGCTACACCTTC.

The sample holds one count of this clone. The chain carries TRBV29-1 and TRBJ1-1, with D unresolved. The CDR3 runs 12 residues. Trimming removed 4 bases at V and 2 bases at J, with 8 bases between. The germline CDR1 and CDR2 sequences are SQVTM and ANQGSEA. This CDR3 is CSVVLRNTEAFF. The CDR3 DNA sequence: TGCAGCGTTGTTCTCCGAAACACTGAAGCTTTCTTT.

This chain connects TRBV5-1 to TRBJ2-7, with 8 bases aligning to TRBD1. The V and J ends lost 5 bases and 0 bases, in that order; junction bases with no gene match: 7. Germline CDR1 SGHRS, CDR2 YFSETQ. The length of the CDR3 is 15 residues. As DNA, the CDR3 is TGCGCCAGCAGAGAGGGACAGGAAAGCTCCTACGAGCAGTACTTC. The encoded protein is CASREGQESSYEQYF.

J is TRBJ2-7 and V is TRBV7-6; no clear D. This CDR3 region has 13 residues. Germline V lookup: CDR1 SGHVS, CDR2 FNYEAQ. Trimming pared 5 bases from V and 4 bases from J, leaving 12 bases between. Written as DNA, the CDR3 is TGTGCCAGCAGCCAATCTCCGGGTTACGAGCAGTACTTC. It encodes CASSQSPGYEQYF.

V and J are TRBV7-2 and TRBJ1-2; D call uncertain. V lost 1 base and J 0 bases, leaving 15 bases between the germline ends. There are 17 residues in the CDR3. The germline V gene has CDR1 SGHTA and CDR2 FQGNSA. The CDR3 sequence is CASSLGGGRRTNYGYTF. CDR3 nucleotide sequence: TGTGCCAGCAGCTTAGGGGGAGGACGCCGAACTAACTATGGCTACACCTTC.

The chain combines TRBV23-1 with TRBJ2-5, with D possibly being TRBD1 or TRBD2 (5 bases each). TRBV23-1 is an ORF, and what it does is uncertain. The length of the CDR3 is 17 residues. Between the trimmed V and J ends, which lost 5 bases and 4 bases, there was a span of 23 bases. Here the CDR3 reads CASSDTRGGPVGETQYF. The DNA for the CDR3 is TGCGCCAGCAGTGATACCCGGGGCGGTCCGGTCGGAGAGACCCAGTACTTC.

This clone was found once. The rearrangement joins TRBV6-5 to TRBJ1-5, with D possibly being TRBD1 (5 bases). CDR1 is MNHEY, CDR2 SVGAGI, per germline. V was trimmed by 5 bases and J by 1 base, leaving 6 bases between them. The CDR3 is 13 residues long. CDR3 bases: TGTGCCAGCAGTCGGGACAGCAATCAGCCCCAGCATTTT. This translates into CASSRDSNQPQHF.

V and J are TRBV15 and TRBJ1-6; the D gene is possibly TRBD1 (5 bases). The germline CDR1 and CDR2 sequences are LNHNV and YYDKDF (reference sequence). V was pared by 5 bases and J by 6 bases, with 14 bases between. This CDR3 comprises 15 residues. The CDR3 nucleotides are TGTGCCACCAGCCCTAGGCAGGGATTTAATTCACCCCTCCACTTT. Translated, it gives CATSPRQGFNSPLHF.

As concerns this clone: Additional DNA sequences in this sample encode the identical CDR3. The chain joins TRBV7-2 to TRBJ1-1; D is perhaps TRBD1 (5 bases). The V gene's germline CDR1 is SGHTA and CDR2 FQGNSA. This CDR3 is 15 amino acids long. Trimming cost V 1 base and J 3 bases, with 12 bases left between them. The CDR3 loop reads CASSLESGSDTEAFF. CDR3 bases: TGTGCCAGCAGCTTAGAGTCAGGGTCTGACACTGAAGCTTTCTTT.

The chain combines TRBV7-2 with TRBJ2-7, with 8 bases fitting TRBD1. This CDR3 comprises 15 residues. The V and J ends lost 5 bases and 0 bases, in that order; junction bases with no gene match: 6. Germline lookup yields CDR1 SGHTA and CDR2 FQGNSA. CDR3 coding DNA: TGTGCCAGCAGCCCTGGGACAGGACACTCCTACGAGCAGTACTTC. It codes for CASSPGTGHSYEQYF.

The genes are TRBV20-1 and TRBJ1-2, with no clear D. Germline V gives CDR1 DFQATT, CDR2 SNEGSKA (reference sequence). The CDR3 is 9 residues long. V was shortened by 6 bases and J by 9 bases, with 8 bases between the two germline ends. CDR3 amino acids: CSAPDRYTF. In nucleotides, the CDR3 is TGCAGTGCCCCGGACCGCTACACCTTC.

This clone was seen just once. The chain links TRBV19 to TRBJ1-1; 8 bases align to TRBD1. Germline-derived CDR1 and CDR2 are LNHDA and SQIVND (reference sequence). This CDR3 comprises 14 residues. With 7 bases clipped from V and 8 bases from J, the junction kept 12 bases outside the gene matches. This chain's CDR3 is CASIRTGSRTEAFF. CDR3 nucleotide sequence: TGTGCCAGTATCCGGACAGGGAGCCGAACAGAAGCTTTCTTT.

The J gene is TRBJ2-7, the V gene TRBV7-8; D is undetermined. Trimming removed 4 bases at V and 7 bases at J, with 8 bases between. CDR3 length equals 11 residues. Germline loops: CDR1 SGHVS, CDR2 FQNEAQ. CDR3 bases: TGTGCCAGCAGCTCCATTCGGGAGCAGTACTTC. Encoded protein: CASSSIREQYF.

This chain connects TRBV5-6 to TRBJ1-1; D might be TRBD1 (5 bases). Trimming stripped 1 base from V and 6 bases from J, with 13 bases between. The length of the CDR3 is 14 residues. Germline CDR1 is SGHDT and CDR2 is YYEEEE. CDR3 in amino acids: CASSLTGWGAEAFF. In nucleotides, the CDR3 is TGTGCCAGCAGCTTGACAGGCTGGGGGGCTGAAGCTTTCTTT.

This chain connects TRBV2 to TRBJ2-3; TRBD1 agrees at 7 bases. Germline CDR1 is SNHLY and CDR2 is FYNNEI. CDR3 size: 14 residues. V lost 5 bases, J lost 5 bases, and 7 bases stayed unmatched. CDR3 nucleotide sequence: TGTGCCAGCAGTAGACAGGGTTCGGGAGATACGCAGTATTTT. Its translation is CASSRQGSGDTQYF.

The chain is built from TRBV9 and TRBJ2-7, with unresolved D. The ends were cut back, 4 bases at V and 4 bases at J, with 3 bases in the middle. CDR3 length equals 10 residues. The germline gives CDR1 SGDLS, CDR2 YYNGEE. CDR3 DNA sequence: TGTGCCAGCAGCCCGTACGAGCAGTACTTC. Protein: CASSPYEQYF. Complete variable domain (other parts from reference TRBV9 and TRBJ2-7): DSGVTQTPKHLITATGQRVTLRCSPRSGDLSVYWYQQSLDQGLQFLIQYYNGEERAKGNILERFSAQQFPDLHSELNLSSLELGDSALYFCASSPYEQYFGPGTRLTVT.

This rearrangement joins TRBV5-1 to TRBJ2-5, with 10 bases fitting TRBD2. Germline assignment: CDR1 SGHRS and CDR2 YFSETQ. CDR3 length: 17 amino acids. J was trimmed by 1 base and V by 0 bases; bases with no gene match: 6. CDR3 sequence reads: CASSLGASGGFQETQYF. CDR3 DNA sequence: TGCGCCAGCAGCTTGGGTGCTAGCGGGGGTTTCCAAGAGACCCAGTACTTC.

V is TRBV28 and J is TRBJ2-3, with D perhaps matching TRBD1 (6 bases). CDR3 length: 16 residues. The ends were cut back, 2 bases at V and 2 bases at J, with 14 bases in the middle. The germline V gene has CDR1 MDHEN and CDR2 SYDVKM. The CDR3 coding sequence is TGTGCCAGCAGTTTACGTCAGGGGATTTTCACAGATACGCAGTATTTT. Residues: CASSLRQGIFTDTQYF. Together with reference TRBV28 and TRBJ2-3, the CDR3 gives the full variable domain: DVKVTQSSRYLVKRTGEKVFLECVQDMDHENMFWYRQDPGLGLRLIYFSYDVKMKEKGDIPEGYSVSREKKERFSLILESASTNQTSMYLCASSLRQGIFTDTQYFGPGTRLTVL.

The V and J genes are TRBV6-4 and TRBJ2-3; TRBD1 agrees at 8 bases. Germline CDR1 is MRHNA and CDR2 is SNTAGT. With 6 bases clipped from V and 2 bases from J, the junction kept 7 bases outside the gene matches. The CDR3 extends over 15 amino acids. CDR3 residues: CASSRGRGVTDTQYF. The CDR3 DNA reads as TGTGCCAGCAGCAGGGGGCGCGGGGTCACAGATACGCAGTATTTT.

A word on this clone: Other DNA sequences from this sample encode an identical CDR3 as well. The genes are TRBV5-1 and TRBJ1-5; D gene ambiguous. V was clipped by 0 bases and J by 3 bases, with 4 bases between them. Germline V gene data show CDR1 as SGHRS and CDR2 as YFSETQ. The CDR3 is 13 amino acids. This chain's CDR3 is CASSLGDNQPQHF. The CDR3 DNA reads TGCGCCAGCAGCTTGGGGGACAATCAGCCCCAGCATTTT.